This TCR beta chain was observed in a study of PD-1 blockade in classical Hodgkin lymphoma. Notes on the study in general: By cycle point C4D1, TCR diversity had risen significantly in CD4+ cells (but not CD8+ cells).

V lost 9 bases and J 1 base, leaving 18 bases between the germline ends. The length of the CDR3 is 15 residues. From germline, CDR1 is LNHNV and CDR2 YYDKDF (reference sequence). Of note for this clone: Its specificity is not known.

Each and every patient relapsed after autologous stem cell transplantation, and patients got differing brentuximab vedotin exposure. Best responses included complete response and partial response; otherwise, the best response was progressive disease. The table came from immunoSEQ multiplex PCR; TCRdb's copy has only in-frame clones and leaves some out. Of fewer than 110,000 clones in the sample, approximately 90% were seen once. The sample here was peripheral blood mononuclear cells (PBMCs), taken before the second cycle of nivolumab. The source is a human donor with classical Hodgkin lymphoma. The chain has TRBV15 and TRBJ1-1; weak D call: TRBD1 (6 bases). The CDR3 DNA reads TGTGCCACGCAAGCGGGGGGCGCATGGAACACTGAAGCTTTCTTT. Its protein is CATQAGGAWNTEAFF.